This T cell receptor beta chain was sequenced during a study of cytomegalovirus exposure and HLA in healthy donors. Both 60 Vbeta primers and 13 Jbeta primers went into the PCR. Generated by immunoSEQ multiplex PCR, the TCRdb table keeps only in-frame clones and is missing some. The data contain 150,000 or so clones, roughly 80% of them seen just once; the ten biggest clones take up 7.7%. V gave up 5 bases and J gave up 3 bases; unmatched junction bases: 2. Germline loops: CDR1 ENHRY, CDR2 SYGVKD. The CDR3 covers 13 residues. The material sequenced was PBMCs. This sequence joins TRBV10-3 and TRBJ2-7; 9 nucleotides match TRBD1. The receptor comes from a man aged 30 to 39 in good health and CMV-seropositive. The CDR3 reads CAISPGQGYEQYF. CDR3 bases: TGTGCCATCAGTCCGGGACAGGGCTACGAGCAGTACTTC.